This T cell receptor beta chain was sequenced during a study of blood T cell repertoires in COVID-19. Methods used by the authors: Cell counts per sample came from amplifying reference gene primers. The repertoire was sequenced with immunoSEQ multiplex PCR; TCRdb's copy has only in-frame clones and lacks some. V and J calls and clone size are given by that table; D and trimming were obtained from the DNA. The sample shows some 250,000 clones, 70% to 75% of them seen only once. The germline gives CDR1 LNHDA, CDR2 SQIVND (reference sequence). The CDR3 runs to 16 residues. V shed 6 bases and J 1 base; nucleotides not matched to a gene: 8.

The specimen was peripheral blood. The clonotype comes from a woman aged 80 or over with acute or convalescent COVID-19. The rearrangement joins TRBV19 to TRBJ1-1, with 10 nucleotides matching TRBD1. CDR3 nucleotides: TGTGCCAGTAGACCCGGGACAGGGGTGACGAACACTGAAGCTTTCTTT. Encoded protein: CASRPGTGVTNTEAFF.